This T cell receptor beta chain is drawn from a study of OX40 agonist ivuxolimab in advanced cancers. Overall study: Partial responses were achieved by three patients, of whom one had hepatocellular carcinoma and two had cutaneous melanoma.

Overall study results and limits: Low normalized T-cell clonal expansion also characterized some of the nonresponders.

The data were produced by immunoSEQ multiplex PCR, yet TCRdb's version contains in-frame clones alone and is incomplete. The top ten hold roughly 10% of the sample, which has around 63,000 clones, 80% to 90% seen once. In the case of this clone: Its antigen is undetermined.

This sample comprised CD4+ or CD8+ T cells sorted from blood, obtained in a trial of the OX40 agonist ivuxolimab. This TCR derives from an adult with an advanced solid tumor such as melanoma, head and neck, liver or kidney cancer.

This CDR3 is CASSLGPYQETQYF. CDR3 nucleotide sequence: TGCGCCAGCAGCTTGGGGCCGTATCAAGAGACCCAGTACTTC. The rearrangement links TRBV5-1 to TRBJ2-5; D remains ambiguous. Germline CDR1 and CDR2: SGHRS and YFSETQ. The CDR3 is made up of 14 amino acids. Trimming took off 0 bases at V and 2 bases at J, with 8 bases between the two ends. Together with reference TRBV5-1 and TRBJ2-5, the CDR3 gives the full variable domain: KAGVTQTPRYLIKTRGQQVTLSCSPISGHRSVSWYQQTPGQGLQFLFEYFSETQRNKGNFPGRFSGRQFSNSRSEMNVSTLELGDSALYLCASSLGPYQETQYFGPGTRLLVL.